The clone carrying this TCR beta chain was detected only a few times. TCRdb re-derived calls from the reads in MiXCR, one entry per CDR3 protein. The repertoire holds more than 650,000 distinct CDR3 sequences, roughly 35% seen once, with under 3% in the top ten. This sample is part of a study of T cell repertoires in cytomegalovirus infection. This receptor was obtained from a human donor in good health (CMV status not recorded). Some clones in this sample may be carry-over from other donors' samples. The sample taken for sequencing was PBMCs.

The CDR3 protein is CASSLDPGQGAYEQYF. CDR3 bases: TGTGCCAGCAGCTTGGATCCGGGACAGGGGGCCTACGAGCAGTACTTC. The chain recombines TRBV7-9 with TRBJ2-7; 11 nucleotides agree with TRBD1. V lost 3 bases to trimming and J lost 2 bases; unmatched junction nucleotides: 6. The CDR3 loop spans 16 amino acids. Germline-derived CDR1 and CDR2 are SEHNR and FQNEAQ (reference sequence).